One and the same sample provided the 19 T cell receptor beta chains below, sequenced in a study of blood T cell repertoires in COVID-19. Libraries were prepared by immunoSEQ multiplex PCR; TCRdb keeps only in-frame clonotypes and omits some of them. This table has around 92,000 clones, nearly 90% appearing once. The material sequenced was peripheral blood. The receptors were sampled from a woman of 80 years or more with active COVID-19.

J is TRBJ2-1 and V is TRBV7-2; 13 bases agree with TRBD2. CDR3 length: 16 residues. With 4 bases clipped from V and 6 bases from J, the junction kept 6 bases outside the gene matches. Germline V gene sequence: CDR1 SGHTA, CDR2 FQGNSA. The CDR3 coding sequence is TGTGCCAGCAGCTCAAGGACTAGCGGGAGACGCAATGAGCAGTTCTTC. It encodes CASSSRTSGRRNEQFF.

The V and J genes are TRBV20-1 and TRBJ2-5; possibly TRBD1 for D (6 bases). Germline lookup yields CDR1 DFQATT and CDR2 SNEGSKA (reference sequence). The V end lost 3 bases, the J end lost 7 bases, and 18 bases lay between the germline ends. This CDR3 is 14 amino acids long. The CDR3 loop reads CSASDYPGHGTQYF. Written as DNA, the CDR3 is TGCAGTGCTAGTGATTACCCGGGACACGGGACCCAGTACTTC.

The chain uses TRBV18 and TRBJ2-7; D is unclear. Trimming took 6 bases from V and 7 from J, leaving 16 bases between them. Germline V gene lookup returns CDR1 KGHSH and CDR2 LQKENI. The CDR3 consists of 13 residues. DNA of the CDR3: TGTGCCAGCTCGCCAGCCCCAGGAAGTGAGCAGTACTTC. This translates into CASSPAPGSEQYF.

For the CDR3, the DNA is TGTGCCAGCACCCGGGGAGGACAGGGGGGTGAAGGAGGTGAAAAACTGTTTTTT. Encoded protein: CASTRGGQGGEGGEKLFF. V and J are TRBV28 and TRBJ1-4, with 10 bases matching TRBD1. CDR1 is MDHEN and CDR2 is SYDVKM in the germline V gene. The trim removed 7 bases at V and 7 bases at J, leaving 18 bases unmatched. This CDR3 has 18 amino acids.

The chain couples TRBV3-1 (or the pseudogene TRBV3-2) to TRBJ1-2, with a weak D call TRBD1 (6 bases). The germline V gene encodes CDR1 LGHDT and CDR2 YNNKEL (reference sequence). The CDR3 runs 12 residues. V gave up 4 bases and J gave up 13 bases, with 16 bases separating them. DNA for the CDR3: TGTGCCAGCAGCCCCCCTGTGGGGGCGAGCACCTTC. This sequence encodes CASSPPVGASTF.

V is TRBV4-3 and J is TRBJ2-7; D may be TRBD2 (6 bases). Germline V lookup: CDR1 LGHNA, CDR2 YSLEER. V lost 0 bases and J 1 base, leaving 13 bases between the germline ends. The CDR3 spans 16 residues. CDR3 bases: TGCGCCAGCAGCCAAGATTACCCGGGAGCTTCCTACGAGCAGTACTTC. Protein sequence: CASSQDYPGASYEQYF.

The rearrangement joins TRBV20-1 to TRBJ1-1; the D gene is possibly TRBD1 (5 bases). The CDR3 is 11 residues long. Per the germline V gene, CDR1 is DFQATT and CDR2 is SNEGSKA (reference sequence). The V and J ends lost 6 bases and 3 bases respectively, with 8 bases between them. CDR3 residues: CSAVRDTEAFF. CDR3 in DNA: TGCAGTGCCGTCAGGGACACTGAAGCTTTCTTT.

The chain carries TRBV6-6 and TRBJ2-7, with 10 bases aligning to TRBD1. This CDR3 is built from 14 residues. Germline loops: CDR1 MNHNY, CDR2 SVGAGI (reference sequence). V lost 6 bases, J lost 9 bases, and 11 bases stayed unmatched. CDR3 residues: CASRADRGRIGQYF. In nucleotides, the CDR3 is TGTGCCAGCAGAGCCGACAGGGGGCGGATAGGGCAGTACTTC.

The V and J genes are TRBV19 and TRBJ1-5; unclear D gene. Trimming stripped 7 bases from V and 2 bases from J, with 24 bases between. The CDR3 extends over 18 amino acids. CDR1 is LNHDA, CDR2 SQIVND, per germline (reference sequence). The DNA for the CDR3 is TGTGCCAGTAAGTACCAACCCGGGGAGGACGATGGCAATCAGCCCCAGCATTTT. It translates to CASKYQPGEDDGNQPQHF.

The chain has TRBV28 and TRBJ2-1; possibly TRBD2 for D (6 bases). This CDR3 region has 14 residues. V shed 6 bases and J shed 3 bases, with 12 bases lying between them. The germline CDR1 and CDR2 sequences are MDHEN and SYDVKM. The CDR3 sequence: CASREDSGYNEQFF. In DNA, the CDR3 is TGTGCCAGCAGGGAGGATAGCGGCTACAATGAGCAGTTCTTC. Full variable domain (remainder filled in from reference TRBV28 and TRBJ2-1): DVKVTQSSRYLVKRTGEKVFLECVQDMDHENMFWYRQDPGLGLRLIYFSYDVKMKEKGDIPEGYSVSREKKERFSLILESASTNQTSMYLCASREDSGYNEQFFGPGTRLTVL.

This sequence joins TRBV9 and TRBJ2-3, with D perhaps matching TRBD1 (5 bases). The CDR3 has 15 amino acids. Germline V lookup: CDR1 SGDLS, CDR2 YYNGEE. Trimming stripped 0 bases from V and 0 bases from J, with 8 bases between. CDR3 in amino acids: CASSVGTGSTDTQYF. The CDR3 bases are TGTGCCAGCAGCGTAGGAACAGGAAGCACAGATACGCAGTATTTT.

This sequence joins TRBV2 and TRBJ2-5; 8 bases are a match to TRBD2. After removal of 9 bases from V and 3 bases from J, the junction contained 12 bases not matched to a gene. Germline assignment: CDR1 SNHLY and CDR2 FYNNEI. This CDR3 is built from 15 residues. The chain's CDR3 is CASLQGPGGEETQYF. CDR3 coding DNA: TGTGCCAGTCTCCAGGGCCCGGGGGGGGAAGAGACCCAGTACTTC.

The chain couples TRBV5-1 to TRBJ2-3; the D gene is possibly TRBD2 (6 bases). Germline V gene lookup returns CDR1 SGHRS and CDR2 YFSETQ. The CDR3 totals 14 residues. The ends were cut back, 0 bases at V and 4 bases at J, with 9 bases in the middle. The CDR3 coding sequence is TGCGCCAGCAGCTTGGATCCGGGGGCAGATACGCAGTATTTT. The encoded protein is CASSLDPGADTQYF.

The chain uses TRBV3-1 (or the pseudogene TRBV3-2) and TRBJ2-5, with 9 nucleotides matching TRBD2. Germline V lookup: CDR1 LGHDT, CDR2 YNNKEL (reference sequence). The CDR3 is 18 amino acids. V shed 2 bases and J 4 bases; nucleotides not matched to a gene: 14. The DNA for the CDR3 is TGTGCCAGCAGCCAATCTAGCTTGCGGGAGGGCCCTCGAGAGACCCAGTACTTC. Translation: CASSQSSLREGPRETQYF.

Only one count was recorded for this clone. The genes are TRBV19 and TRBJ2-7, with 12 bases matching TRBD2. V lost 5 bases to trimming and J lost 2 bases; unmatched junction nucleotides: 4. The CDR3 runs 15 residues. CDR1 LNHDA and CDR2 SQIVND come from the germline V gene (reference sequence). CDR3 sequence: CASSPRLAGAYEQYF. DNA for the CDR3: TGTGCCAGTAGTCCAAGACTAGCGGGGGCCTACGAGCAGTACTTC.

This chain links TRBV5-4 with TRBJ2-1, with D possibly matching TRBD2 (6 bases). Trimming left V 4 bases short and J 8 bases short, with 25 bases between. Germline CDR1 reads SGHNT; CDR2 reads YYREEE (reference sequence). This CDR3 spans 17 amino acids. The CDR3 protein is CASSLQILAGTPHEQFF. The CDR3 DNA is TGTGCCAGCAGCCTCCAAATACTAGCAGGGACTCCCCATGAGCAGTTCTTC. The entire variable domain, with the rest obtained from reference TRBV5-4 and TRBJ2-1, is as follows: ETGVTQSPTHLIKTRGQQVTLRCSSQSGHNTVSWYQQALGQGPQFIFQYYREEENGRGNFPPRFSGLQFPNYSSELNVNALELDDSALYLCASSLQILAGTPHEQFFGPGTRLTVL.

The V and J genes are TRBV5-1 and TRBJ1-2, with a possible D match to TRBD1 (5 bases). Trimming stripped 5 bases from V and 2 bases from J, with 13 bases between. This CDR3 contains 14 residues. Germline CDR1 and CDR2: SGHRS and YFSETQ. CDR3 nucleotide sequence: TGCGCCAGCAGACTGACAGCGTCAAACTATGGCTACACCTTC. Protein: CASRLTASNYGYTF.

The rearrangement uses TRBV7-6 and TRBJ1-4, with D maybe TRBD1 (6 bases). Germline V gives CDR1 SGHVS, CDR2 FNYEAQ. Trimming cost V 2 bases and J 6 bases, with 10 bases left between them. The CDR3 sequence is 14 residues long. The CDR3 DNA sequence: TGTGCCAGCAGCTTATACAGGGACGATGAAAAACTGTTTTTT. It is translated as CASSLYRDDEKLFF.

The CDR3 reads CASSITGRSTYEQYF. In DNA form, the CDR3 reads TGTGCCAGTAGTATCACCGGGAGGTCCACCTACGAGCAGTACTTC. This rearrangement joins TRBV19 to TRBJ2-7; 7 nucleotides match TRBD2. With 3 bases clipped from V and 2 bases from J, the junction kept 7 bases outside the gene matches. The V gene's germline CDR1 is LNHDA and CDR2 SQIVND (reference sequence). The CDR3 is 15 residues long. The full variable domain, completed using reference TRBV19 and TRBJ2-7, is DGGITQSPKYLFRKEGQNVTLSCEQNLNHDAMYWYRQDPGQGLRLIYYSQIVNDFQKGDIAEGYSVSREKKESFPLTVTSAQKNPTAFYLCASSITGRSTYEQYFGPGTRLTVT.